This is a list of T cell receptor beta chains from one sample in a study of cytomegalovirus exposure and HLA in healthy donors. Profiled with immunoSEQ multiplex PCR; TCRdb holds only in-frame clones, not every one. The sample consists of roughly 100,000 clones, roughly 85% of them appearing once. Material: PBMCs. These receptors were taken from a man aged 35 to 55 in good health and CMV-seronegative. Each CDR3 is given with its conserved first and last residue. Each record gives: CDR3 DNA, CDR3 protein, V gene, D gene, clone size, J gene. A D gene is named only where the DNA matches it firmly. Expanded clones get a size class; other rows say once, few or many, or leave the size out.

CDR3 DNA: TGCGCCAGCAGCTTGGAGGGATCGGGGGTGCCAAATTCACCCCTCCACTTT
CDR3 protein: CASSLEGSGVPNSPLHF
V gene: TRBV5-1
D gene: .
clone size: .
J gene: TRBJ1-6

CDR3 DNA: TGCGCCAGCAGCTTATCGCAAACTAGGGAAGAGACCCAGTACTTC
CDR3 protein: CASSLSQTREETQYF
V gene: TRBV5-1
D gene: .
clone size: .
J gene: TRBJ2-5

CDR3 DNA: TGCGCCAGCAGCCGCTCGACAGGGGGCGAAGAGACCCAGTACTTC
CDR3 protein: CASSRSTGGEETQYF
V gene: TRBV5-1
D gene: TRBD1
clone size: .
J gene: TRBJ2-5

CDR3 DNA: TGTGCTAGTGGCTCCGGGACTAGCGGGGGGCCGACCTACAATGAGCAGTTCTTC
CDR3 protein: CASGSGTSGGPTYNEQFF
V gene: TRBV12-5
D gene: TRBD2
clone size: .
J gene: TRBJ2-1

CDR3 DNA: TGTGCCAGCAGCGGAGGGGGGGCACACCGCAGCACCGGGGAGCTGTTTTTT
CDR3 protein: CASSGGGAHRSTGELFF
V gene: TRBV9
D gene: .
clone size: .
J gene: TRBJ2-2

CDR3 DNA: TGTGCCATCGCGACGACAGGGATCAATGAGCAGTTCTTC
CDR3 protein: CAIATTGINEQFF
V gene: TRBV2
D gene: TRBD1
clone size: .
J gene: TRBJ2-1

CDR3 DNA: TGTGCCAGTGGGGGAGGACAGGCAAGGACCTATAATTCACCCCTCCACTTT
CDR3 protein: CASGGGQARTYNSPLHF
V gene: TRBV19
D gene: TRBD1
clone size: .
J gene: TRBJ1-6

CDR3 DNA: TGTGCCAGCTCACCCTTCTCCAGCGGGGGAGGTAATGAGCAGTTCTTC
CDR3 protein: CASSPFSSGGGNEQFF
V gene: TRBV18
D gene: TRBD2
clone size: .
J gene: TRBJ2-1

CDR3 DNA: TGTGCCAGCAGCCGAGGACTAGCGGGGATTTACGAGCAGTACTTC
CDR3 protein: CASSRGLAGIYEQYF
V gene: TRBV14
D gene: TRBD2
clone size: .
J gene: TRBJ2-7

CDR3 DNA: TGTGCCAGCAGTTACATGCCCGGGGGGTCCTACGAGCAGTACTTC
CDR3 protein: CASSYMPGGSYEQYF
V gene: TRBV6-5
D gene: TRBD2
clone size: .
J gene: TRBJ2-7

CDR3 DNA: TGTGCCAGCAGTGGAACAGGGCGGGGGACTGAAGCTTTCTTT
CDR3 protein: CASSGTGRGTEAFF
V gene: TRBV25-1
D gene: .
clone size: few
J gene: TRBJ1-1

CDR3 DNA: TGTGCCATCAGTGGGAGGGGGCCACCCTACGAGCAGTACTTC
CDR3 protein: CAISGRGPPYEQYF
V gene: TRBV10-3
D gene: .
clone size: .
J gene: TRBJ2-7

CDR3 DNA: TGTGCCAGCAGCAAAGGAATAGGGACAGAGAACACTGAAGCTTTCTTT
CDR3 protein: CASSKGIGTENTEAFF
V gene: TRBV21-1
D gene: .
clone size: .
J gene: TRBJ1-1

CDR3 DNA: TGTGCCAGCAGCAGCTACCCTTTCCCTTTTGGGCAGTTCTTC
CDR3 protein: CASSSYPFPFGQFF
V gene: TRBV21-1
D gene: .
clone size: .
J gene: TRBJ2-1

CDR3 DNA: TGTGCCAGCAGCTCAGACAGGGGGCAGGCCAACAATGAGCAGTTCTTC
CDR3 protein: CASSSDRGQANNEQFF
V gene: TRBV7-9
D gene: TRBD1
clone size: .
J gene: TRBJ2-1

CDR3 DNA: TGCGCCAGCAGCCAAGACCCAGGCCTGTGGAATTCACCCCTCCACTTT
CDR3 protein: CASSQDPGLWNSPLHF
V gene: TRBV4-1
D gene: .
clone size: .
J gene: TRBJ1-6

CDR3 DNA: TGTGCCAGCAGATACCGGGACAGGGGGACTGAAGCTTTCTTT
CDR3 protein: CASRYRDRGTEAFF
V gene: TRBV6-6
D gene: TRBD1
clone size: .
J gene: TRBJ1-1

CDR3 DNA: TGCGCCAGCAGCATACAGACAGGGAGTAATTCACCCCTCCACTTT
CDR3 protein: CASSIQTGSNSPLHF
V gene: TRBV5-1
D gene: TRBD1
clone size: .
J gene: TRBJ1-6

CDR3 DNA: TGTGCCAGTAGTATCCGGCCCGGGGTTAGCGGGGGGCATTCATATGCATACGAGCAGTACTTC
CDR3 protein: CASSIRPGVSGGHSYAYEQYF
V gene: TRBV19
D gene: TRBD2
clone size: .
J gene: TRBJ2-7

CDR3 DNA: TGTGCCAGCACCCAACCCCCTCGGTCACCCCTCCACTTT
CDR3 protein: CASTQPPRSPLHF
V gene: TRBV2
D gene: .
clone size: .
J gene: TRBJ1-6

CDR3 DNA: TGTGCCAGCAGTGGGGAGGGGATTAAAGGCTACACCTTC
CDR3 protein: CASSGEGIKGYTF
V gene: TRBV6-1
D gene: .
clone size: .
J gene: TRBJ1-2

CDR3 DNA: TGTGCCAGTAGTATGGGACAGGACTATGGCTACACCTTC
CDR3 protein: CASSMGQDYGYTF
V gene: TRBV19
D gene: TRBD1
clone size: once
J gene: TRBJ1-2

CDR3 DNA: TGTGCCAGCTCACTCGGGACAGACAACACTGAAGCTTTCTTT
CDR3 protein: CASSLGTDNTEAFF
V gene: TRBV18
D gene: TRBD1
clone size: few
J gene: TRBJ1-1

CDR3 DNA: TGCGCCAGCAGCCTCTGGACTAGCGGGGGTTACATTCCCGGGGAGCTGTTTTTT
CDR3 protein: CASSLWTSGGYIPGELFF
V gene: TRBV5-1
D gene: TRBD2
clone size: .
J gene: TRBJ2-2

CDR3 DNA: TGTGCCAGCACCCACTCGACAGGGATCTATGGCTACACCTTC
CDR3 protein: CASTHSTGIYGYTF
V gene: TRBV5-6
D gene: TRBD1
clone size: .
J gene: TRBJ1-2

CDR3 DNA: TGTGCCAGCAGTTATAGTTGGGCAGCTAGCGCCGAGCAGTACTTC
CDR3 protein: CASSYSWAASAEQYF
V gene: TRBV6-5
D gene: .
clone size: once
J gene: TRBJ2-7

CDR3 DNA: TGTGCCAGCAGCTTAGCGGGGAAGAGCAATCAGCCCCAGCATTTT
CDR3 protein: CASSLAGKSNQPQHF
V gene: TRBV11-2
D gene: .
clone size: .
J gene: TRBJ1-5